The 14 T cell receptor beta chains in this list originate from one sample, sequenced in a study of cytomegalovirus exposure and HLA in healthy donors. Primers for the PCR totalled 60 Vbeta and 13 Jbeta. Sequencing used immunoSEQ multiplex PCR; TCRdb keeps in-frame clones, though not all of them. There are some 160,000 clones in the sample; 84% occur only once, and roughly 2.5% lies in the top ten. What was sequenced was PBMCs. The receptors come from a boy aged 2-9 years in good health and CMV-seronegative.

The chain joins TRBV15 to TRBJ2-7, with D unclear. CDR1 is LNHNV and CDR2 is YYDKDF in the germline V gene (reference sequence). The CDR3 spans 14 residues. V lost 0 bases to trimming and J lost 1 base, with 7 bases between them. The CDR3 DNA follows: TGTGCCACCAGCAGAGATGTCCGGTCCTACGAGCAGTACTTC. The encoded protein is CATSRDVRSYEQYF.

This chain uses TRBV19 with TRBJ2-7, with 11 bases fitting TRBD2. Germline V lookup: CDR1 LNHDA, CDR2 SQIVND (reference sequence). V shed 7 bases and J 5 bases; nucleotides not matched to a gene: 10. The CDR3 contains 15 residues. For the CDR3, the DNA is TGTGCCAGTAATGTTGGAACTAGCGGGAGTGACGAGCAGTACTTC. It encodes CASNVGTSGSDEQYF.

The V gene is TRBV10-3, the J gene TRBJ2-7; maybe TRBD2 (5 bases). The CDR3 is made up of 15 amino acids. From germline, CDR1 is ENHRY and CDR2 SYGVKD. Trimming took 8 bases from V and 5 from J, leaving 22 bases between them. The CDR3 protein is CAIPRGNSTVDEQYF. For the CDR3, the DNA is TGTGCCATCCCAAGAGGGAACAGCACTGTCGACGAGCAGTACTTC.

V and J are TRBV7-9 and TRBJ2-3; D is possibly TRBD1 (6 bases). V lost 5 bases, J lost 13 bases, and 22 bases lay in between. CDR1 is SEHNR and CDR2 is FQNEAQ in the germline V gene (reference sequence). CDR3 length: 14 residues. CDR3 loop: CASSEGQGQARKYF. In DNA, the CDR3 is TGTGCCAGCAGCGAGGGGCAGGGGCAGGCTCGGAAGTATTTT.

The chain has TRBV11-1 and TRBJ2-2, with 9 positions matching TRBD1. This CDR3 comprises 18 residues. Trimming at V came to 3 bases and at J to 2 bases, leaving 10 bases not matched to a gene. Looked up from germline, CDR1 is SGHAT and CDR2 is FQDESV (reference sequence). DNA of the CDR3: TGTGCCAGCAGCTTCTCCTTACCGGGACAGGGAAACACCGGGGAGCTGTTTTTT. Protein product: CASSFSLPGQGNTGELFF.

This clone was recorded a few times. The CDR3 loop reads CASSRGHEANYGYTF. In DNA form, the CDR3 reads TGTGCCAGCAGTAGGGGGCACGAGGCTAACTATGGCTACACCTTC. V usage is TRBV28 and J usage is TRBJ1-2, with TRBD1 identical over 7 bases. Germline assignment: CDR1 MDHEN and CDR2 SYDVKM. Trimming removed 5 bases from V and 0 bases from J; junction bases left unmatched: 6. CDR3 size: 15 residues.

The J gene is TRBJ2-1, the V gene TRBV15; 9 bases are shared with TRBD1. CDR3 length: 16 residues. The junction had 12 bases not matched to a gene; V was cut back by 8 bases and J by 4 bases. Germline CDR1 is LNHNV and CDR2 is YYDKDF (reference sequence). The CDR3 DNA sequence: TGTGCCACCGATACCGGCGGGGACAGGGTTTACAATGAGCAGTTCTTC. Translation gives CATDTGGDRVYNEQFF.

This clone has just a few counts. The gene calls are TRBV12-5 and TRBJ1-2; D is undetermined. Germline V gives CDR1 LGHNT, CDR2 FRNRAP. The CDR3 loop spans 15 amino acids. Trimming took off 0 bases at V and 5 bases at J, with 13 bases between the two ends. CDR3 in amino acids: CASGLVIAAKYGYTF. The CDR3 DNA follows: TGTGCTAGTGGTTTGGTCATTGCAGCGAAGTATGGCTACACCTTC.

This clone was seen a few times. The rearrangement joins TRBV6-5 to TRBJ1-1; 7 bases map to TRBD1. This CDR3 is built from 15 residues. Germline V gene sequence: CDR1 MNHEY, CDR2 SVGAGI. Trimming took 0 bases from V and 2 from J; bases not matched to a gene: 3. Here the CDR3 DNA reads TGTGCCAGCAGTTACTCGTGGGACAGCAACACTGAAGCTTTCTTT. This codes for CASSYSWDSNTEAFF.

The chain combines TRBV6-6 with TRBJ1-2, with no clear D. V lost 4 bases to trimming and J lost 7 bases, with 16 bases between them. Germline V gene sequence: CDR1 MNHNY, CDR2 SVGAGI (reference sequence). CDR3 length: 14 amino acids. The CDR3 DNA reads TGTGCCAGCAGTTTCATCCGGGAGAGTCCTGGCTACACCTTC. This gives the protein CASSFIRESPGYTF.

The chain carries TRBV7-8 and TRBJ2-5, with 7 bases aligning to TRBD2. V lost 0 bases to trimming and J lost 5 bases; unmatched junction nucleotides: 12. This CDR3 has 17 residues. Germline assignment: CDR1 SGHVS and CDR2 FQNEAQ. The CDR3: CASSLAESRAGAETQYF. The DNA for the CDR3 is TGTGCCAGCAGCTTAGCTGAATCCCGGGCGGGAGCTGAGACCCAGTACTTC.

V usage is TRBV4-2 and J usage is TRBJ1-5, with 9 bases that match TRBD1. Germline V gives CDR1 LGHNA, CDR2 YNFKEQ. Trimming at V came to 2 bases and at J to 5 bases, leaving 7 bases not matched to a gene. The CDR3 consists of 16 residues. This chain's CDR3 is CASSQPAGQGYQPQHF. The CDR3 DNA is TGTGCCAGCAGCCAACCGGCGGGACAGGGCTATCAGCCCCAGCATTTT.

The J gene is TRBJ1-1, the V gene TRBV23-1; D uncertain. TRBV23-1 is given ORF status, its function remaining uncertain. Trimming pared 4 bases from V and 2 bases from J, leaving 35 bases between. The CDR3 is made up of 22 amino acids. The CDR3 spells CASSPSRTISAVGLSGNTEAFF. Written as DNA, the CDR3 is TGCGCCAGCAGTCCTTCGAGGACTATATCGGCGGTCGGGTTGTCCGGAAACACTGAAGCTTTCTTT.

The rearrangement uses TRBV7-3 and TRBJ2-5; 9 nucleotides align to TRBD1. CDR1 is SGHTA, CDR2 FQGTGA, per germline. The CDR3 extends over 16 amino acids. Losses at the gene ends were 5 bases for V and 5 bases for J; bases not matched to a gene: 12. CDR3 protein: CASSPGTGQQYETQYF. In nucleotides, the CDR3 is TGTGCCAGCAGCCCCGGGACAGGGCAACAGTATGAGACCCAGTACTTC. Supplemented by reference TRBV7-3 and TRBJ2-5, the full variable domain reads GAGVSQTPSNKVTEKGKYVELRCDPISGHTALYWYRQSLGQGPEFLIYFQGTGAADDSGLPNDRFFAVRPEGSVSTLKIQRTERGDSAVYLCASSPGTGQQYETQYFGPGTRLLVL.